What follows are 28 T cell receptor beta chains derived from one specimen sequenced in a study of OX40 agonist ivuxolimab in advanced cancers. The data were produced by immunoSEQ multiplex PCR, yet TCRdb's version contains in-frame clones alone and is incomplete. Here the sample spans under 110,000 clones, about nine tenths being singletons. Sequenced here: CD4+ or CD8+ T cells sorted from blood, sampled in a trial of the OX40 agonist ivuxolimab. The receptors here all came from an adult with an advanced solid tumor such as melanoma, head and neck, liver or kidney cancer.

The gene calls are TRBV6-1 and TRBJ2-1; 8 nucleotides agree with TRBD2. The CDR3 has 14 amino acids. CDR1 and CDR2 from the germline V gene are MNHNS and SASEGT. With V trimmed by 8 bases and J by 6 bases, 9 bases remained unmatched. CDR3 DNA sequence: TGTGCCAGCGTCTCGGGACTAGGCATCAATGAGCAGTTCTTC. It encodes CASVSGLGINEQFF.

The rearrangement joins TRBV29-1 to TRBJ2-3; D possibly corresponds to TRBD1 (6 bases). Germline V gives CDR1 SQVTM, CDR2 ANQGSEA. V was shortened by 1 base and J by 4 bases, with 15 bases between the two germline ends. The CDR3 consists of 15 residues. The DNA of the CDR3 is TGCAGCGTTGAAGGTACTCTCACAGGGCCAGATACGCAGTATTTT. This sequence encodes CSVEGTLTGPDTQYF.

The chain carries TRBV7-2 and TRBJ2-5; TRBD1 matches 8 bases. The CDR3 is made up of 13 amino acids. The germline V gene encodes CDR1 SGHTA and CDR2 FQGNSA. The V and J ends lost 5 bases and 5 bases, in that order; junction bases with no gene match: 4. The CDR3 region has the DNA TGTGCCAGCAGCCTCAACAGGGGGGAGACCCAGTACTTC. Its protein product is CASSLNRGETQYF.

V usage is TRBV19 and J usage is TRBJ2-2; a possible D gene is TRBD2 (6 bases). Looked up from germline, CDR1 is LNHDA and CDR2 is SQIVND (reference sequence). CDR3 length: 15 amino acids. The ends were cut back, 3 bases at V and 5 bases at J, with 13 bases in the middle. Here the CDR3 reads CASSMGGARTGELFF. DNA of the CDR3: TGTGCCAGTAGTATGGGCGGGGCCCGTACCGGGGAGCTGTTTTTT.

This clone was seen only a few times. The chain uses TRBV7-6 and TRBJ2-5; D gene uncertain. Germline loops: CDR1 SGHVS, CDR2 FNYEAQ. The CDR3 length is 14 residues. The germline V and J ends were trimmed by 1 base and 1 base, with 7 bases remaining between them. In DNA, the CDR3 is TGTGCCAGCAGCTTAGGGAACAGCCAAGAGACCCAGTACTTC. Its protein product is CASSLGNSQETQYF.

The rearrangement joins TRBV28 to TRBJ2-3, with a tentative D call TRBD2 (6 bases). CDR3 length equals 13 residues. Germline V gene lookup returns CDR1 MDHEN and CDR2 SYDVKM. Deletions cut 10 bases from V and 0 bases from J, with 11 bases between. The CDR3 nucleotides read TGTGCCACCCGTAGCGGAAGCACAGATACGCAGTATTTT. Protein sequence: CATRSGSTDTQYF.

The V gene is TRBV21-1, the J gene TRBJ1-2; TRBD1 is the table's D call, not checked against the DNA. TRBV21-1 is given as a pseudogene. The CDR3 is 13 residues long. DNA of the CDR3: TGTGCCACGGAGAGTGGGACAGGGAGCGGCTACACCTTC. Translating gives CATESGTGSGYTF.

The V and J genes are TRBV27 and TRBJ2-6; the D gene is possibly TRBD2 (5 bases). Trimming removed 8 bases from V and 2 bases from J, with 10 bases in between. This CDR3 spans 14 amino acids. Germline V gives CDR1 MNHEY, CDR2 SMNVEV (reference sequence). The CDR3 DNA reads as TGTGCCAGCCAGCAGGAGGCTGGGGCCAACGTCCTGACTTTC. This codes for CASQQEAGANVLTF.

The chain employs TRBV9 and TRBJ2-1; no reliable D call. The germline CDR1 and CDR2 sequences are SGDLS and YYNGEE. With 2 bases removed from V and 2 bases from J, the gap between germline ends came to 8 bases. The CDR3 spans 14 residues. The CDR3 DNA sequence: TGTGCCAGCAGCGTCCGGCCGGCCTACAATGAGCAGTTCTTC. Translation gives CASSVRPAYNEQFF. Looking up the rest from reference TRBV9 and TRBJ2-1 gives the full variable domain: DSGVTQTPKHLITATGQRVTLRCSPRSGDLSVYWYQQSLDQGLQFLIQYYNGEERAKGNILERFSAQQFPDLHSELNLSSLELGDSALYFCASSVRPAYNEQFFGPGTRLTVL.

The chain combines TRBV11-1 with TRBJ1-6; D unclear. The CDR3 runs 13 residues. Trimming removed 5 bases at V and 7 bases at J, with 9 bases between. Germline V gene sequence: CDR1 SGHAT, CDR2 FQDESV (reference sequence). The CDR3 region has the DNA TGTGCCAGCAGCAGGACGGAAAATTCACCCCTCCACTTT. Amino acids: CASSRTENSPLHF. Supplemented by reference TRBV11-1 and TRBJ1-6, the full variable domain reads EAEVAQSPRYKITEKSQAVAFWCDPISGHATLYWYRQILGQGPELLVQFQDESVVDDSQLPKDRFSAERLKGVDSTLKIQPAELGDSAMYLCASSRTENSPLHFGNGTRLTVT.

DNA for the CDR3: TGCGCCAGCAGCTTGGCCCTAGCGGGGGGCCAAGAGACCCAGTACTTC. The encoded protein is CASSLALAGGQETQYF. The chain recombines TRBV5-1 with TRBJ2-5; 11 bases are a match to TRBD2. The J segment lost 1 base and the V segment lost 0 bases, leaving 2 bases of the junction unmatched. This CDR3 is 16 amino acids long. In germline, CDR1 is SGHRS, CDR2 YFSETQ.

The chain has TRBV7-2 and TRBJ2-5; D is ambiguous. The CDR3 loop spans 13 amino acids. In germline, CDR1 is SGHTA, CDR2 FQGNSA. Trimming stripped 7 bases from V and 2 bases from J, with 11 bases between. Written as DNA, the CDR3 is TGTGCCAGCACTTGGGGTGTACAAGAGACCCAGTACTTC. Residues: CASTWGVQETQYF.

The chain links TRBV6-1 to TRBJ1-5, with D possibly being TRBD1 (5 bases). This CDR3 has 14 amino acids. The V and J ends lost 5 bases and 3 bases respectively, with 11 bases between them. The germline V gene encodes CDR1 MNHNS and CDR2 SASEGT. The CDR3 loop is CASSFEQVNQPQHF. The CDR3 DNA follows: TGTGCCAGCAGTTTCGAACAGGTCAATCAGCCCCAGCATTTT.

The J gene is TRBJ2-5, the V gene TRBV19, with 13 positions matching TRBD2. This CDR3 comprises 17 residues. V lost 5 bases to trimming and J lost 5 bases; unmatched junction nucleotides: 11. Germline V gene lookup returns CDR1 LNHDA and CDR2 SQIVND (reference sequence). The CDR3 loop is CASSPTSGGTFMETQYF. The CDR3 bases are TGTGCCAGTAGTCCGACTAGCGGGGGGACATTTATGGAGACCCAGTACTTC.

J is TRBJ2-7 and V is TRBV6-6, with TRBD1 matching 11 bases. The CDR3 contains 15 residues. Germline V gives CDR1 MNHNY, CDR2 SVGAGI (reference sequence). Trimming cost V 2 bases and J 6 bases; bases outside gene matches: 6. CDR3 sequence: CASSYPGQGAGEQYF. CDR3 DNA: TGTGCCAGCAGTTACCCCGGACAGGGGGCAGGCGAGCAGTACTTC.

This clone has a single count. V gene TRBV28 combines with J gene TRBJ1-5; maybe TRBD1 (5 bases). The germline V and J ends were trimmed by 3 bases and 6 bases, with 12 bases remaining between them. This CDR3 region has 14 residues. Per germline, CDR1 MDHEN and CDR2 SYDVKM. The CDR3 coding sequence is TGTGCCAGCAGTTTGTCGGGGGGGGGTCAGCCCCAGCATTTT. Translated, it gives CASSLSGGGQPQHF.

The chain recombines TRBV10-3 with TRBJ1-6; D is unclear. V dropped 3 bases and J dropped 5 bases, with 11 bases sitting between them. This CDR3 is 15 amino acids long. Per germline, CDR1 ENHRY and CDR2 SYGVKD. The CDR3 bases are TGTGCCATCAGTGACTCCGGGAGCAATAATTCACCCCTCCACTTT. This translates into CAISDSGSNNSPLHF.

The chain joins TRBV11-3 to TRBJ2-7; D remains unclear. In germline, CDR1 is SGHNT, CDR2 YENEEA. The CDR3 spans 14 residues. V was trimmed by 0 bases and J by 4 bases, leaving 10 bases between them. CDR3 sequence: CASSLDGREYEQYF. The DNA for the CDR3 is TGTGCCAGCAGCTTAGATGGGCGAGAGTACGAGCAGTACTTC.

The chain's CDR3 is CASSSGGEETQYF. CDR3 in DNA: TGTGCCAGCAGTTCGGGGGGCGAAGAGACCCAGTACTTC. The chain joins TRBV28 to TRBJ2-5, with a possible D match to TRBD2 (7 bases). CDR3 length equals 13 residues. Looked up from germline, CDR1 is MDHEN and CDR2 is SYDVKM. Trimming took 4 bases from V and 3 from J, leaving 9 bases between them.

The chain is built from TRBV6-1 and TRBJ1-5; 9 nucleotides align to TRBD1. Germline-derived CDR1 and CDR2 are MNHNS and SASEGT. The CDR3 has 17 amino acids. V lost 4 bases and J lost 0; bases outside the gene matches: 7. This CDR3 is CASSGGTGPYSNQPQHF. As DNA, the CDR3 is TGTGCCAGCAGTGGGGGGACAGGGCCATATAGCAATCAGCCCCAGCATTTT.

CDR3 nucleotide sequence: TGTGCCAGCGCACAGGATTATCAGCCCCAGCATTTT. Translated, it gives CASAQDYQPQHF. The chain joins TRBV7-2 to TRBJ1-5; TRBD1 is a possible D gene (5 bases). CDR3 length: 12 amino acids. Trimming removed 8 bases from V and 5 bases from J, with 10 bases in between. Germline V gene data show CDR1 as SGHTA and CDR2 as FQGNSA.

This chain connects TRBV21-1 to TRBJ2-1; TRBD2 is the table's D call and was not checked against the DNA. TRBV21-1 constitutes a pseudogene. CDR3 length: 16 residues. For the CDR3, the DNA is TGTGCCAGCAGCAAAGATCGGCGGGCAGGACGGGGTGAGCAGTTCTTC. It encodes CASSKDRRAGRGEQFF.

This clone appeared a few times. This sequence joins TRBV18 and TRBJ1-5; D not resolved. The V and J ends lost 4 bases and 7 bases respectively, with 11 bases between them. The length of the CDR3 is 13 residues. CDR1 and CDR2 (germline): KGHSH, LQKENI. DNA of the CDR3: TGTGCCAGCTCACTAGGGCGGACGCAGCCCCAGCATTTT. It is translated as CASSLGRTQPQHF.

The genes are TRBV2 and TRBJ2-7, with 11 positions matching TRBD2. Germline CDR1 SNHLY, CDR2 FYNNEI. This CDR3 spans 13 amino acids. V lost 7 bases, J lost 4 bases, and 3 bases stayed unmatched. CDR3 sequence: CASTGTSGYEQYF. The CDR3 DNA sequence: TGTGCCAGCACTGGGACTAGCGGTTACGAGCAGTACTTC.

V is TRBV6-6 and J is TRBJ2-7, with 8 bases fitting TRBD1. The germline gives CDR1 MNHNY, CDR2 SVGAGI (reference sequence). J gave up 2 bases and V 6 bases, and 9 bases lay outside the gene matches. The CDR3 covers 15 residues. CDR3 coding DNA: TGTGCCAGCAGCACCTTGGGACAGGAGACCTACGAGCAGTACTTC. This encodes CASSTLGQETYEQYF.

The V call is TRBV10-3, the J call TRBJ1-4, with unresolved D. The CDR3 is 15 amino acids. V was cut by 4 bases and J by 0 bases, with 9 bases left in between. Germline V gene sequence: CDR1 ENHRY, CDR2 SYGVKD. The CDR3 is CAISADTATNEKLFF. CDR3 nucleotide sequence: TGTGCCATCAGTGCCGATACCGCAACTAATGAAAAACTGTTTTTT.

The rearrangement joins TRBV2 to TRBJ1-1; D is perhaps TRBD1 (5 bases). V was clipped by 8 bases and J by 1 base, with 11 bases between them. Germline V gene lookup returns CDR1 SNHLY and CDR2 FYNNEI. This CDR3 comprises 13 residues. The CDR3 spells CASGITGNTEAFF. In DNA, the CDR3 is TGTGCCAGCGGCATAACAGGGAACACTGAAGCTTTCTTT.

The J gene is TRBJ1-1, the V gene TRBV7-9; no firm D call. Germline CDR1 is SEHNR and CDR2 is FQNEAQ (reference sequence). Trimming removed 4 bases from V and 1 base from J, with 10 bases in between. The CDR3 totals 14 residues. The CDR3 here is CASSSRRENTEAFF. The CDR3 DNA sequence: TGTGCCAGCAGCTCCAGAAGGGAGAACACTGAAGCTTTCTTT.